This TCR beta chain was observed in a study of control samples from healthy donors and cancer patients. Measured with immunoSEQ multiplex PCR; TCRdb has only the in-frame clones, and not every one. Counted here are 20,000 to 30,000 clones, approximately 91% occurring once; the ten biggest clones make up roughly 12%. The TCR originated in a man aged 50-59 years with lung cancer. The sample consisted of PBMCs.

The CDR3 here is CASRVSGNTIYF. The CDR3 DNA reads TGTGCCAGCAGAGTCTCTGGAAACACCATATATTTT. The chain has TRBV12-3 or TRBV12-4 and TRBJ1-3, with D hard to call. The CDR3 is 12 residues long. Trimming removed 6 bases at V and 0 bases at J, with 3 bases between.